The 17 T cell receptor beta chains given below trace back to one sample, sequenced in a study of blood T cell repertoires in COVID-19. Sequencing was performed with immunoSEQ multiplex PCR; in TCRdb, only in-frame clones are kept and a portion is missing. The table has more than 300,000 clones, roughly 86% seen once; the top ten hold 8.5% to 12%. Sequenced: peripheral blood. The receptor set was obtained from a young woman with COVID-19, enrolled during active disease.

The rearrangement uses TRBV24-1 and TRBJ2-3, with 12 bases fitting TRBD2. J gave up 6 bases and V 3 bases, and 9 bases lay outside the gene matches. Per germline, CDR1 KGHDR and CDR2 SFDVKD. The CDR3 runs 17 residues. CDR3: CATSDQVLAGGHDTQYF. DNA for the CDR3: TGTGCCACCAGTGATCAGGTGCTAGCGGGAGGGCACGATACGCAGTATTTT.

The J gene is TRBJ2-1, the V gene TRBV2; a possible D gene is TRBD1 (5 bases). This CDR3 has 8 amino acids. The germline V gene encodes CDR1 SNHLY and CDR2 FYNNEI. V dropped 6 bases and J dropped 15 bases, with 6 bases sitting between them. Here the CDR3 reads CASRGRFF. Here the CDR3 DNA reads TGTGCCAGCAGGGGGCGGTTCTTC. Complete variable domain (other parts from reference TRBV2 and TRBJ2-1): EPEVTQTPSHQVTQMGQEVILRCVPISNHLYFYWYRQILGQKVEFLVSFYNNEISEKSEIFDDQFSVERPDGSNFTLKIRSTKLEDSAMYFCASRGRFFGPGTRLTVL.

V and J are TRBV6-2 or TRBV6-3 and TRBJ1-5; D is perhaps TRBD1 (5 bases). CDR1 is MNHEY, CDR2 SVGEGT, per germline. The CDR3 loop spans 13 amino acids. The ends were cut back, 4 bases at V and 7 bases at J, with 11 bases in the middle. CDR3 DNA: TGTGCCAGCAGTTTCTCGGGGGGACAGCCCCAGCATTTT. This gives the protein CASSFSGGQPQHF.

V and J are TRBV2 and TRBJ1-1; weak D call: TRBD1 (5 bases). CDR1 and CDR2 (germline): SNHLY, FYNNEI. Trimming cost V 5 bases and J 7 bases, with 17 bases left between them. The CDR3 is 14 amino acids. The CDR3 reads CASSYSRDLGEAFF. Written as DNA, the CDR3 is TGTGCCAGCAGTTATTCGCGGGACTTAGGTGAAGCTTTCTTT.

The chain links TRBV25-1 to TRBJ2-7; D gene ambiguous. Germline loops: CDR1 MGHDK, CDR2 SYGVNS. The CDR3 consists of 11 residues. V dropped 5 bases and J dropped 3 bases, with 5 bases sitting between them. CDR3: CASSLYYEQYF. CDR3 nucleotides: TGTGCCAGCAGTCTGTACTACGAGCAGTACTTC.

The chain links TRBV24-1 to TRBJ2-5, with D possibly matching TRBD1 (6 bases). The CDR3 contains 17 residues. With 4 bases removed from V and 1 base from J, the gap between germline ends came to 18 bases. Germline CDR1 and CDR2: KGHDR and SFDVKD. The DNA of the CDR3 is TGTGCCACCAGTGAAACCAGCAGGGGATTGGGCCAAGAGACCCAGTACTTC. It translates to CATSETSRGLGQETQYF.

V gene TRBV29-1 combines with J gene TRBJ2-7; 11 nucleotides align to TRBD1. The ends lost 4 bases at V and 4 bases at J; junction bases unmatched: 6. Germline V CDR1 and CDR2: SQVTM, ANQGSEA. The CDR3 is made up of 14 amino acids. The DNA for the CDR3 is TGCAGCGTTGTTCTCCGGGACAGGGGGTACGAGCAGTACTTC. It yields the protein CSVVLRDRGYEQYF.

The V and J genes are TRBV5-1 and TRBJ1-1; no firm D call. V lost 5 bases and J 7 bases, leaving 9 bases between the germline ends. The germline CDR1 and CDR2 sequences are SGHRS and YFSETQ. This CDR3 spans 11 amino acids. CDR3 in amino acids: CASREVGEAFF. Written as DNA, the CDR3 is TGCGCCAGCAGGGAGGTGGGTGAAGCTTTCTTT.

This clone has only a few counts. This sequence joins TRBV10-1 and TRBJ2-3; no definite D call. Germline-derived CDR1 and CDR2 are WNHNN and SYGVQD (reference sequence). The CDR3 extends over 13 amino acids. Trimming pared 6 bases from V and 6 bases from J, leaving 13 bases between. As DNA, the CDR3 is TGCGCCAGCAGAGCGATGGGTAGTGATACGCAGTATTTT. This translates into CASRAMGSDTQYF.

This chain joins TRBV27 and TRBJ1-5; D is unclear. Germline V gene sequence: CDR1 MNHEY, CDR2 SMNVEV (reference sequence). Trimming left V 7 bases short and J 2 bases short, with 15 bases between. This CDR3 comprises 15 residues. The DNA of the CDR3 is TGTGCCAGCAACCCGGTTTTTACGGGCAATCAGCCCCAGCATTTT. Amino acid sequence: CASNPVFTGNQPQHF.

V gene TRBV10-1 combines with J gene TRBJ2-6; 7 nucleotides match TRBD1. The CDR3 has 15 residues. In germline, CDR1 is WNHNN, CDR2 SYGVQD (reference sequence). The V segment lost 5 bases and the J segment 4 bases; nucleotides outside the gene matches: 5. The CDR3: CASSQGGAGANVLTF. Here the CDR3 DNA reads TGCGCCAGCAGTCAAGGGGGCGCCGGGGCCAACGTCCTGACTTTC.

The chain combines TRBV4-2 with TRBJ2-7; a weak D match, TRBD2 (7 bases). CDR1 and CDR2 from the germline V gene are LGHNA and YNFKEQ. Trimming pared 4 bases from V and 0 bases from J, leaving 19 bases between. There are 17 residues in the CDR3. This chain's CDR3 is CASSPPLEGGSSYEQYF. The DNA for the CDR3 is TGTGCCAGCAGCCCCCCCCTGGAGGGGGGGAGCTCCTACGAGCAGTACTTC.

This clone has only one observation. The J gene is TRBJ2-5, the V gene TRBV30; the D is unclear. Germline CDR1 and CDR2: GTSNPN and SVGIG (reference sequence). V was clipped by 2 bases and J by 2 bases, with 6 bases between them. The CDR3 has 12 residues. The CDR3 sequence: CAWSLGQETQYF. Written as DNA, the CDR3 is TGTGCCTGGAGTCTCGGGCAAGAGACCCAGTACTTC.

This chain uses TRBV6-5 with TRBJ2-3; D possibly corresponds to TRBD2 (7 bases). Germline V lookup: CDR1 MNHEY, CDR2 SVGAGI. The CDR3 is 15 amino acids. V lost 5 bases, J lost 0 bases, and 12 bases lay in between. The DNA for the CDR3 is TGTGCCAGCAGTAACCGGGGGGCTAGCACAGATACGCAGTATTTT. Its translation: CASSNRGASTDTQYF.

This clone was counted once. The chain employs TRBV9 and TRBJ1-3; weak D call: TRBD1 (5 bases). From germline, CDR1 is SGDLS and CDR2 YYNGEE. The V end was cut by 3 bases, the J end by 0 bases, with 13 bases between. The CDR3 length is 16 residues. CDR3 loop: CASSALQGPSGNTIYF. The CDR3 DNA reads TGTGCCAGCAGCGCGCTTCAGGGCCCCTCTGGAAACACCATATATTTT.

This sequence joins TRBV7-8 and TRBJ1-6; 9 bases agree with TRBD1. The CDR3 consists of 15 residues. CDR1 SGHVS and CDR2 FQNEAQ come from the germline V gene. V gave up 5 bases and J gave up 8 bases; unmatched junction bases: 7. CDR3 region: CASSRYRGRDSPLHF. The DNA for the CDR3 is TGTGCCAGCAGCAGATACAGGGGGCGAGATTCACCCCTCCACTTT.

The chain is built from TRBV18 and TRBJ1-2; D may be TRBD1 (5 bases). Trimming took 2 bases from V and 8 from J, leaving 15 bases between them. Germline V CDR1 and CDR2: KGHSH, LQKENI. This CDR3 comprises 14 residues. The CDR3 DNA reads as TGTGCCAGCTCACCAGGGCAGGGTCGAGAGGGCTACACCTTC. It specifies CASSPGQGREGYTF.